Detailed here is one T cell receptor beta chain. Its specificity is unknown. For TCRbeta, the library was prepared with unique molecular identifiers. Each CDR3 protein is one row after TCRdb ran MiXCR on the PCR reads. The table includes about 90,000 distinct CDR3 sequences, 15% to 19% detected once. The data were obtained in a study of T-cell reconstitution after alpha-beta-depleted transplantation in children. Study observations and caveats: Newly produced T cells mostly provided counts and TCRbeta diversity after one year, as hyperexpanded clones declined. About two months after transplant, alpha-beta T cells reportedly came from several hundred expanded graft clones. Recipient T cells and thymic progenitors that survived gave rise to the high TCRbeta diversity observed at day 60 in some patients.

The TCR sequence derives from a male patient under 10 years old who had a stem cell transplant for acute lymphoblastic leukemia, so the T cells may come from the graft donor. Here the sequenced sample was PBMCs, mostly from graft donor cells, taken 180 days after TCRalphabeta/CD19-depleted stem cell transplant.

The CDR3 coding sequence is TGTGCCAGCAGTTTAACTCCGGGACTAGCGGTGGAGACCCAGTACTTC. It yields the protein CASSLTPGLAVETQYF. The chain uses TRBV6-2 or TRBV6-3 and TRBJ2-5; 11 bases agree with TRBD2. V trimming: 4 bases; J trimming: 5 bases; junction bases outside the gene matches: 9. The CDR3 has 16 amino acids. The V gene's germline CDR1 is MNHEY and CDR2 SVGEGT.